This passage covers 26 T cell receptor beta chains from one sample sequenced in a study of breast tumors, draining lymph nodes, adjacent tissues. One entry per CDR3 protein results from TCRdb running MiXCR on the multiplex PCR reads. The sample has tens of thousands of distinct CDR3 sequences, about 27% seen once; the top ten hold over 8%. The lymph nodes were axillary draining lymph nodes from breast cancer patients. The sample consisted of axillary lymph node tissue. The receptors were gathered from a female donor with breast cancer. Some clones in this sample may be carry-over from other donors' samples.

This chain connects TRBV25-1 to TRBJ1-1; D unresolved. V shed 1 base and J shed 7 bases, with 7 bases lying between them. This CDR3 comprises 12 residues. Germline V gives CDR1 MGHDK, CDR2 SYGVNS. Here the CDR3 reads CASSEFSDEAFF. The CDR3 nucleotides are TGTGCCAGCAGTGAATTCAGTGATGAAGCTTTCTTT.

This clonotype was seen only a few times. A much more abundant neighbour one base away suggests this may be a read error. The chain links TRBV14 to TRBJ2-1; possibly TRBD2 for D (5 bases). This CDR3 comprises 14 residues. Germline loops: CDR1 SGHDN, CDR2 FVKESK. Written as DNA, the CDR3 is TGTGCCAGCAGCCAACTTGGTGACTACAATGAGCAGTCCTTC. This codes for CASSQLGDYNEQSF.

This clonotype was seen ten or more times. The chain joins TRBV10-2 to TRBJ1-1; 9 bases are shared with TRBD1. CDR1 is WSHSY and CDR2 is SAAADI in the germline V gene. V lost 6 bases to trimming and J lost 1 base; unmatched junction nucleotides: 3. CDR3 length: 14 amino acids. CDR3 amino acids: CASRTQGANTEAFF. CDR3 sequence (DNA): TGCGCCAGCAGGACACAGGGGGCGAACACTGAAGCTTTCTTT.

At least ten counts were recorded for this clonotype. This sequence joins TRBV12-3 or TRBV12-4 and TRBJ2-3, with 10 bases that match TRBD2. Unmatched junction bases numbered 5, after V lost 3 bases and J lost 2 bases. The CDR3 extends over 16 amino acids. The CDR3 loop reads CASSFLAGVNTDTQYF. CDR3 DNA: TGTGCCAGCAGTTTTCTAGCGGGAGTTAACACAGATACGCAGTATTTT.

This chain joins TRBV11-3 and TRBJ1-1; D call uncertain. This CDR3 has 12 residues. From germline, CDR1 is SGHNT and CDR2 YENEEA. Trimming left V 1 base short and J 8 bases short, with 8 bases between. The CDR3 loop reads CASSLAPPEAFF. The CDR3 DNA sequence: TGTGCCAGCAGCTTAGCCCCTCCGGAAGCTTTCTTT.

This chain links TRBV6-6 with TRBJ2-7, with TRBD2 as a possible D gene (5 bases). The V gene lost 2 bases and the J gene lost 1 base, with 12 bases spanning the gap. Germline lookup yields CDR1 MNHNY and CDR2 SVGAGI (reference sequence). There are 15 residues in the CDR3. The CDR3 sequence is CASSYVLAGSYEQYF. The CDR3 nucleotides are TGTGCCAGCAGTTACGTGCTAGCTGGATCCTACGAGCAGTACTTC.

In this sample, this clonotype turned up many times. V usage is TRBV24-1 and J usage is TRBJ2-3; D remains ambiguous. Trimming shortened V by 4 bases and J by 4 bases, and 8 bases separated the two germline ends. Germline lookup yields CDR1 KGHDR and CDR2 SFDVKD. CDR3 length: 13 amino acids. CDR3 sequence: CATSDPVADTQYF. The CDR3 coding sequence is TGTGCCACCAGTGACCCAGTAGCAGATACGCAGTATTTT.

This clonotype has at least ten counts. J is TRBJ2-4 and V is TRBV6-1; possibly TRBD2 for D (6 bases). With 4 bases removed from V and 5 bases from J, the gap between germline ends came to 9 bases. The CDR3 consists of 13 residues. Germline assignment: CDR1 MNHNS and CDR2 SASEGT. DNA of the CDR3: TGTGCCAGCAGTGGGGACTTACAAAACATTCAGTACTTC. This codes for CASSGDLQNIQYF.

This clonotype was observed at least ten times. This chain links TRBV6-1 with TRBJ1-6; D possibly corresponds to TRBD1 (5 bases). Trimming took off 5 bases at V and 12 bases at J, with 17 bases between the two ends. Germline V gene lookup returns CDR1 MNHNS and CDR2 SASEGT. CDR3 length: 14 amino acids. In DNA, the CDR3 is TGTGCCAGCAGTCACCCGGGACCCCGGGAACCCCTCCACTTT. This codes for CASSHPGPREPLHF.

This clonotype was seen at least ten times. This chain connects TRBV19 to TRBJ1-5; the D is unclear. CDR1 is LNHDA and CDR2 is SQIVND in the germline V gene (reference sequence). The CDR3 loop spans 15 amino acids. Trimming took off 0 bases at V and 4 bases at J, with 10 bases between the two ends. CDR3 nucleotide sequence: TGTGCCAGTAGTATAGATCTTGGCCAAAATCAGCCCCAGCATTTT. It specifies CASSIDLGQNQPQHF.

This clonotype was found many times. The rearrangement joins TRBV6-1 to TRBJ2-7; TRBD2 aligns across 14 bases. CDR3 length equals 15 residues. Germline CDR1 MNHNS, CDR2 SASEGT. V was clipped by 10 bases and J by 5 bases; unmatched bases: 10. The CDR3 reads CATGTSGSLTDEQYF. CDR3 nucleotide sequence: TGTGCCACCGGGACTAGCGGGAGTCTAACCGACGAGCAGTACTTC.

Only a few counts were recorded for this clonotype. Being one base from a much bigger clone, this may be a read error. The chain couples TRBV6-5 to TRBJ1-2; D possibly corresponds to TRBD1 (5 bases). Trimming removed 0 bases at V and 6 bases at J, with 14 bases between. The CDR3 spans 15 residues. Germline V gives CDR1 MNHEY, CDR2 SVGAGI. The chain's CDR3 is CASSYSGAGRNGYTF. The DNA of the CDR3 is TGTGCCAGCAGTTACTCCGGGGCAGGGAGGAATGGCTACACCTTC.

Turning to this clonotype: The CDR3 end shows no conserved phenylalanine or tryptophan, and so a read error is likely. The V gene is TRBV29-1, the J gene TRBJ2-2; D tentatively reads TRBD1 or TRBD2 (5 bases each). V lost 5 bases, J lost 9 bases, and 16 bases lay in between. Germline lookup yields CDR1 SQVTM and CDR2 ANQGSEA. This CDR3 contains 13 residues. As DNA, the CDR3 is TGCAGCGTTTCGGGACCCATGCGGAGGGAGCTGTTTTCC. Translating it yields CSVSGPMRRELFS.

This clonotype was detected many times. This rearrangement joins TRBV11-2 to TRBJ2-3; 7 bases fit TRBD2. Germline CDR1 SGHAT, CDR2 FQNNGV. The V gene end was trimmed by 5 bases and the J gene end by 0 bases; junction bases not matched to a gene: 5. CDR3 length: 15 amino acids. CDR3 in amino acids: CASSLLAASTDTQYF. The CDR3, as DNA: TGTGCCAGCAGCCTTCTAGCGGCTAGCACAGATACGCAGTATTTT.

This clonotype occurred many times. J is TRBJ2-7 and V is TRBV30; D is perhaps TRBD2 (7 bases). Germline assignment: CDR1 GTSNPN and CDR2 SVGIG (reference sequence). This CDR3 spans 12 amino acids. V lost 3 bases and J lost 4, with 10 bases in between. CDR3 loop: CAWSRGAYEQYF. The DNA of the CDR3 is TGTGCCTGGAGCCGGGGGGCTTACGAGCAGTACTTC.

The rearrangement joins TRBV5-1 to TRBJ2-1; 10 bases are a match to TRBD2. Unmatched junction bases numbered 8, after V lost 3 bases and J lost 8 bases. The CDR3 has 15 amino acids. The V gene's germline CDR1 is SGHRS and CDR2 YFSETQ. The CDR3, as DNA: TGCGCCAGCAGCTGGACTACTAGCGGGACGGATGAGCAGTTCTTC. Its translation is CASSWTTSGTDEQFF.

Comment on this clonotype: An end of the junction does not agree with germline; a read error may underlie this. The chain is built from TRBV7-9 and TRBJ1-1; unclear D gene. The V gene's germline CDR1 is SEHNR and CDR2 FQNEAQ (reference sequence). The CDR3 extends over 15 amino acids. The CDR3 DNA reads TGTGTCAGCAGCTTAGGCCCGTTAACGAACACTGAAGCTTTCTTT. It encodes CVSSLGPLTNTEAFF.

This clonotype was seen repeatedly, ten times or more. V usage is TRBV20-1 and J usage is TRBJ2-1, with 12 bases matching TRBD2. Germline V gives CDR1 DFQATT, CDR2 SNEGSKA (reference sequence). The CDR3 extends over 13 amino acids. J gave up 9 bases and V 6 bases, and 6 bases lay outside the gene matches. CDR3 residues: CSARTSGTFEQFF. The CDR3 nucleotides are TGCAGTGCACGGACTAGCGGGACTTTTGAGCAGTTCTTC.

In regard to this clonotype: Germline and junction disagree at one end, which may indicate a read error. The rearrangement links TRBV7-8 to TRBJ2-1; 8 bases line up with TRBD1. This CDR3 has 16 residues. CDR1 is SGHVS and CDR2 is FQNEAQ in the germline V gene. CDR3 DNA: TGCGCCAGCAGTCGAGATTGGACAGGGCTATACAATGAGCAGTTCTTC. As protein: CASSRDWTGLYNEQFF. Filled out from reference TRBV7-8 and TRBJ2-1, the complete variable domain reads GAGVSQSPRYKVAKRGQDVALRCDPISGHVSLFWYQQALGQGPEFLTYFQNEAQLDKSGLPSDRFFAERPEGSVSTLKIQRTQQEDSAVYLCASSRDWTGLYNEQFFGPGTRLTVL.

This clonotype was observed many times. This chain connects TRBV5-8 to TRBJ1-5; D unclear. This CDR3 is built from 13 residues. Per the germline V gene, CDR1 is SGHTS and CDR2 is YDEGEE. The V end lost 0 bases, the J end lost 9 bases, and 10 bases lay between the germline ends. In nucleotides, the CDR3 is TGTGCCAGCAGCTTGGCCACAGCACCGCCCCAGCATTTT. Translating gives CASSLATAPPQHF. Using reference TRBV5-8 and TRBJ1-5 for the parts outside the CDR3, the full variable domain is EAGVTQSPTHLIKTRGQQATLRCSPISGHTSVYWYQQALGLGLQFLLWYDEGEERNRGNFPPRFSGRQFPNYSSELNVNALELEDSALYLCASSLATAPPQHFGDGTRLSIL.

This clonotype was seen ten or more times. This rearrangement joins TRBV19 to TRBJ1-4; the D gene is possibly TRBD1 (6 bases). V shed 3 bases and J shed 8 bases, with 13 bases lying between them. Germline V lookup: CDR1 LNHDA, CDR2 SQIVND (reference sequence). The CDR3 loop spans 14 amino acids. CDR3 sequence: CASSMNGTPEKLFF. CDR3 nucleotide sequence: TGTGCCAGTAGTATGAACGGGACACCGGAAAAACTGTTTTTT.

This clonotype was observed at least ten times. CDR3 sequence reads: CASSLVSQGGETQYF. The CDR3 DNA reads TGTGCCAGCAGCTTAGTTTCACAGGGAGGAGAGACCCAGTACTTC. V is TRBV5-5 and J is TRBJ2-5; D possibly matches TRBD1 or TRBD2 (6 bases each). The V gene's germline CDR1 is SGHKS and CDR2 YYEKEE (reference sequence). The V end was cut by 2 bases, the J end by 4 bases, with 15 bases between. The CDR3 is 15 residues long.

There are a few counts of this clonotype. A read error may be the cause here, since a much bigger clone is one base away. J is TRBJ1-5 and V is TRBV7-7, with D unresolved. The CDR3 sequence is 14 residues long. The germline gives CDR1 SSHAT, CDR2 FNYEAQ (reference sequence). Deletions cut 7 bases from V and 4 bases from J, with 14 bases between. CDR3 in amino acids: CASKLCPWNQPQHF. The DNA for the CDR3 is TGTGCCAGCAAATTATGTCCCTGGAATCAGCCCCAGCATTTT.

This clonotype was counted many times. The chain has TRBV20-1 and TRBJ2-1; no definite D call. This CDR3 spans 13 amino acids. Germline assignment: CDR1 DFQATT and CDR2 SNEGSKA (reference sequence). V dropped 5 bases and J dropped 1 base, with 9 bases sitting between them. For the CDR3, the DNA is TGCAGTGCTCCCTCGCGTTCCTACAATGAGCAGTTCTTC. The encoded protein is CSAPSRSYNEQFF.

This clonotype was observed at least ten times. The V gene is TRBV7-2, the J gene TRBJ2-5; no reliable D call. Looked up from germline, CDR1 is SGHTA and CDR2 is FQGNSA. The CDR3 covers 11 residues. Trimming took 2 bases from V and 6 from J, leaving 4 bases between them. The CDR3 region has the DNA TGTGCCAGCAGCTTATCGAAGACCCAGTACTTC. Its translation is CASSLSKTQYF.

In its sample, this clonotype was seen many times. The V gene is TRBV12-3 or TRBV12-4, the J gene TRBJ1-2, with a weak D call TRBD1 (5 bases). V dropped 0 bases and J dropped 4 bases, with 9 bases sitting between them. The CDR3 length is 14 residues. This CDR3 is CASSLARGSYGYTF. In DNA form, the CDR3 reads TGTGCCAGCAGTTTAGCCCGGGGGAGCTATGGCTACACCTTC.